The T cell receptor beta chain described here comes from a study of blood T cells in healthy people across ages (dated by TCRdb to the mid-2010s). Background on the whole study: Template switching captured roughly one uniquely barcoded TCR beta cDNA molecule per two T cells in model experiments. The study measured age-related changes in TCR beta repertoire diversity using deep sequencing normalized with unique cDNA molecular identifiers. Donors were grouped into four age groups: young (average 16 years), middle-aged (about 40), aged (roughly 62) and long-lived (roughly 80). For two donors (one aged 18 to 30 and one aged 80 or older), the study analyzed two additional independent replicas of 1 million unique cDNA reads from the same blood draw. To avoid experimental bias, donors of different ages were randomly spread across the sequencing lanes.

The library was obtained by 5' RACE. Sequencing relied on an Illumina HiSeq 2500. A second PCR of roughly 7 to 11 cycles was performed with a sample-barcoded 5' primer and a J-beta primer mix. A unique molecular identifier was introduced onto each TCR beta cDNA molecule by a template-switch 5' adaptor carrying 12 random nucleotides. Each sample yielded at least 2.5 million CDR3-containing paired-end reads. First-strand cDNA was synthesized from all RNA with the Mint cDNA synthesis kit, primed by a TRBC-specific oligonucleotide. Following uracil-DNA glycosylase treatment, a first 18-cycle PCR with universal primers M1SS and BC2_uni_R was performed on all cDNA. From the authors' description of their analysis: For normalization, 1 million high-quality reads, each with a distinct molecular identifier, were randomly selected from each sample. Reads with shared molecular identifiers were discarded instead of being binned into consensus sequences. MiTCR, run with a Q25 quality threshold and the strictest error-elimination algorithm, handled CDR3 identification, clonotype clustering and error correction. Lower-bound total TCR beta diversity was estimated with a nonparametric unseen species model using Euler transformation. TCRdb redid the processing of the public reads, applying fastp at Q25 and MiXCR, and retained in-frame beta chains. Rows merge per CDR3 protein into single entries with the most common DNA and genes. The V and J calls were not made by the authors but by TCRdb's processing. Present in this sample are about 780,000 distinct CDR3 sequences, approximately 65% of which were seen just once. The ten largest clones capture about a quarter of the sample.

The donors were under 40 Caucasian individuals from Russia, aged roughly 6 to 90 years, who were systemically healthy. Around 10 milliliters of peripheral blood were collected from each donor into EDTA-treated Vacutainer tubes. Ficoll-Paque density-gradient centrifugation was used to isolate PBMCs, with at least 7 million per sample. Total RNA, at least 5.5 micrograms per sample, was extracted from PBMCs with Trizol reagent. The percentages of naive CD45RAhigh/CD27high T cells were determined by flow cytometry on a PBMC aliquot from every donor. Broad study findings and their caveats: Observed TCR beta diversity per million T cells fell roughly linearly with age, and a significant reduction was already apparent by age roughly 40. Since profiling was done on bulk unsorted PBMCs, naive and antigen-experienced compartments could not be conclusively compared. Because donor CMV infection status was unknown, age-related changes in expanded clonotypes were potentially confounded. Estimates of total diversity based on one million sequenced T cells were considered lower bounds and underestimates. Observed TCR beta diversity correlated strongly with the percentage of naive T cells measured by flow cytometry. Compared with the aged group, the long-lived group had more naive CD4+ T cells, fewer expanded clones and increased TCR diversity, a pattern suggesting age selection.

On this clonotype: Its binding antigen is unknown. Per-base qualities were not stored, and no clone one base away is much larger.

Trimming costs V 0 bases and J 0 bases, and their ends lie 9 bases apart. According to the germline V gene, CDR1 reads ENHRY and CDR2 reads SYGVKD. Measured from the cysteine to the phenylalanine, the CDR3 is 15 residues long. Only the CDR3 part of the read is kept: 45 bases, read in frame from the first base. The chain employs TRBV10-3 and TRBJ2-7; a weak D assignment points to TRBD1 (6 bases agree). The sequence was collected from a man aged 25-45 years in good health. The sample taken for sequencing was blood. The CDR3 protein is CAISESNRDSYEQYF. The DNA is TGTGCCATCAGTGAGTCGAACAGGGACTCCTACGAGCAGTACTTC.